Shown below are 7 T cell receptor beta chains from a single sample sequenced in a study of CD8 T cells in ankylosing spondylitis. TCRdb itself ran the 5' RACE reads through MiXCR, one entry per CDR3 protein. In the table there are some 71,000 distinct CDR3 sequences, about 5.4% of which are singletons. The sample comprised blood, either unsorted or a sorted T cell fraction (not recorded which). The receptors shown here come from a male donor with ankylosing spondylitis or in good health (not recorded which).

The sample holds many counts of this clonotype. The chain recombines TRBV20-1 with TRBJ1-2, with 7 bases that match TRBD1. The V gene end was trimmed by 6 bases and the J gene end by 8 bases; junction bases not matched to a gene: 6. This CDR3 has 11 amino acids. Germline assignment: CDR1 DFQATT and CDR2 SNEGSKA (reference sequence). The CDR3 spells CSAETGYGYTF. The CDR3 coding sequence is TGCAGTGCAGAGACAGGGTACGGCTACACCTTC.

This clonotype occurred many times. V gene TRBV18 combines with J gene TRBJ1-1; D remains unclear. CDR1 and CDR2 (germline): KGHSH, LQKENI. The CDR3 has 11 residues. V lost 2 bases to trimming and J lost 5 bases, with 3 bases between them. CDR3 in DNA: TGTGCCAGCTCACCAAATACTGAAGCTTTCTTT. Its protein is CASSPNTEAFF.

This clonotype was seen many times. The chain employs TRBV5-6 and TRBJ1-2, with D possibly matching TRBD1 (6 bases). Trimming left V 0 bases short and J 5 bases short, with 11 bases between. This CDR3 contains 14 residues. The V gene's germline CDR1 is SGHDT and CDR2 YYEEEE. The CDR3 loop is CASSLDRTAYGYTF. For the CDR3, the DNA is TGTGCCAGCAGCTTGGACCGGACAGCATATGGCTACACCTTC.

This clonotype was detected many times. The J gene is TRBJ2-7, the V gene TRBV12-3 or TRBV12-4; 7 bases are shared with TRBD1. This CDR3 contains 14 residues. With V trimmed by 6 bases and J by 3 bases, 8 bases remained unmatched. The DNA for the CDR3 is TGTGCCAGCAGCCTGGGGACAGCCTACTACGAGCAGTACTTC. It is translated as CASSLGTAYYEQYF.

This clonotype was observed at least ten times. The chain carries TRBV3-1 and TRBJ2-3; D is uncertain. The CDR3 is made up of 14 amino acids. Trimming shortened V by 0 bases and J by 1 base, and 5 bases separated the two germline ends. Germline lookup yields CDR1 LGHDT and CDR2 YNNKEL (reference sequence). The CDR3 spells CASSQDAGTDTQYF. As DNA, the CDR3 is TGTGCCAGCAGCCAAGACGCAGGCACAGATACGCAGTATTTT.

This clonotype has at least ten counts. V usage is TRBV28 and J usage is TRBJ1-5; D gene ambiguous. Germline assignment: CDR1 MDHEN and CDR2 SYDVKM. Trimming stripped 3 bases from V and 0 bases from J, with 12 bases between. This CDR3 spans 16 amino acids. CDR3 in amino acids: CASSLTETYSNQPQHF. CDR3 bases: TGTGCCAGCAGTTTGACGGAAACGTATAGCAATCAGCCCCAGCATTTT.

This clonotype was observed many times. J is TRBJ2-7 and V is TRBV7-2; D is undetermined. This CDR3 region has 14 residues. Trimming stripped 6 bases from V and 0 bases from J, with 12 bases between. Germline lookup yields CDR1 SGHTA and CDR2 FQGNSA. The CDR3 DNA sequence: TGTGCCAGCAGTCTCAGCTTGGGCTCCTACGAGCAGTACTTC. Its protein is CASSLSLGSYEQYF. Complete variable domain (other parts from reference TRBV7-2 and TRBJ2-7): GAGVSQSPSNKVTEKGKDVELRCDPISGHTALYWYRQSLGQGLEFLIYFQGNSAPDKSGLPSDRFSAERTGGSVSTLTIQRTQQEDSAVYLCASSLSLGSYEQYFGPGTRLTVT.